These T cell receptor beta chains were read from a single sample in a study of regulatory T cells in long-lasting Graves disease. TCRdb processed the multiplex PCR reads anew with MiXCR; each CDR3 protein has one entry. Among over 650,000 distinct CDR3 sequences, roughly 30% were seen once, and the ten largest hold under 55%. This material consisted of peripheral blood mononuclear cells (PBMCs), taken when the disease was refractory, from a patient treated with antithyroid drugs. The receptor source for this set is a female donor with Graves disease. Both conserved end residues are part of each CDR3. D genes are given only for firm matches. Only some rows state a clone size, as once, few, many or a class for expanded clones.

j_gene: TRBJ1-2
len: 12
v_gene: TRBV29-1
abundance: NA
d_gene: NA
CDR3nt: TGCAGCGCCATGGGGCACCTCTATGGCTACACCTTC
CDR3aa: CSAMGHLYGYTF

j_gene: TRBJ2-6
len: 16
v_gene: TRBV12-3/TRBV12-4
abundance: NA
d_gene: NA
CDR3nt: TGTGCCAGCAGTCCCGGGATCCGCTCTGGGGCCAACGTCCTGACTTTC
CDR3aa: CASSPGIRSGANVLTF

j_gene: TRBJ1-5
len: 15
v_gene: TRBV2
abundance: NA
d_gene: TRBD1
CDR3nt: TGTGCCGGCGCGCACAGGGGTCGACGCAATCAGCCCCAGCATTTT
CDR3aa: CAGAHRGRRNQPQHF

j_gene: TRBJ1-1
len: 17
v_gene: TRBV28
abundance: few
d_gene: NA
CDR3nt: TGTGCCAGCAGCCGAAACCGGGACACTTATACGAACACTGAAGCTTTCTTT
CDR3aa: CASSRNRDTYTNTEAFF

j_gene: TRBJ1-1
len: 13
v_gene: TRBV15
abundance: NA
d_gene: NA
CDR3nt: TGTGCCACCAGCAGTCAAGGGAACACTGAAGCTTTCTTT
CDR3aa: CATSSQGNTEAFF

j_gene: TRBJ2-1
len: 14
v_gene: TRBV6-5
abundance: NA
d_gene: TRBD2
CDR3nt: TGTGCCAGCAGTTACGCGGGAGCCTACAATGAGCAGTTCTTC
CDR3aa: CASSYAGAYNEQFF

j_gene: TRBJ1-2
len: 15
v_gene: TRBV12-3/TRBV12-4
abundance: NA
d_gene: NA
CDR3nt: TGTGCCAGCAGTTATCTTGCAGGGGTTCGGGGTGGCTACACCTTC
CDR3aa: CASSYLAGVRGGYTF

j_gene: TRBJ1-5
len: 16
v_gene: TRBV10-3
abundance: few
d_gene: TRBD1
CDR3nt: TGTGCCATCAGTTCGGGACAGAGGGATGGCAATCAGCCCCAGCATTTT
CDR3aa: CAISSGQRDGNQPQHF

j_gene: TRBJ1-5
len: 15
v_gene: TRBV20-1
abundance: NA
d_gene: NA
CDR3nt: TGCAGTGCTAGAGAGGGCAGTTTGGGGAATCAGCCCCAGCATTTT
CDR3aa: CSAREGSLGNQPQHF

j_gene: TRBJ1-4
len: 14
v_gene: TRBV28
abundance: many
d_gene: NA
CDR3nt: TGTGCCAGCAGTCGCAGGGTTCGTGGGGAAAAACTGTTTTTT
CDR3aa: CASSRRVRGEKLFF

j_gene: TRBJ1-1
len: 16
v_gene: TRBV27
abundance: NA
d_gene: TRBD1
CDR3nt: TGTGCCAGCAGTATCGACCCCGGGACAGCAGGAACTGAAGCTTTCTTT
CDR3aa: CASSIDPGTAGTEAFF

j_gene: TRBJ1-1
len: 15
v_gene: TRBV7-9
abundance: NA
d_gene: NA
CDR3nt: TGTGCCAGCAGCTTATCGACTAGGGGTGGCACTGAAGCTTTCTTT
CDR3aa: CASSLSTRGGTEAFF

j_gene: TRBJ2-5
len: 11
v_gene: TRBV12-5
abundance: NA
d_gene: NA
CDR3nt: TGTGCTAGTGGTTTGGTAGAGACCCAGTACTTC
CDR3aa: CASGLVETQYF

j_gene: TRBJ2-7
len: 17
v_gene: TRBV10-1
abundance: once
d_gene: NA
CDR3nt: TGCGCCAGCAGTGAGTCGATAATCGGGAGTAGCTCCTACGAGCAGTACTTC
CDR3aa: CASSESIIGSSSYEQYF

j_gene: TRBJ2-1
len: 15
v_gene: TRBV11-2
abundance: few
d_gene: TRBD2
CDR3nt: TGTGCCAGCAGCTTACCGGGGGAGGGCCTGAATGAGCAGTTCTTC
CDR3aa: CASSLPGEGLNEQFF

j_gene: TRBJ1-5
len: 15
v_gene: TRBV12-3/TRBV12-4
abundance: NA
d_gene: NA
CDR3nt: TGTGCCAGCAGTTTAGGCCCGGCGAGAAATCAGCCCCAGCATTTT
CDR3aa: CASSLGPARNQPQHF

j_gene: TRBJ1-2
len: 13
v_gene: TRBV28
abundance: many
d_gene: NA
CDR3nt: TGTGCCAGCAGTTTAGAGGCAGGGTTGGGCTACACCTTC
CDR3aa: CASSLEAGLGYTF

j_gene: TRBJ1-3
len: 15
v_gene: TRBV3-1
abundance: NA
d_gene: TRBD1
CDR3nt: TGTGCCAGCAGCCCACAGGGGGCCTCTGGAAACACCATATATTTT
CDR3aa: CASSPQGASGNTIYF

j_gene: TRBJ1-2
len: 15
v_gene: TRBV7-3
abundance: NA
d_gene: TRBD1
CDR3nt: TGTGCCAACAGCAGAACAGGGGGTGCTGACTATGGCTACACCTTC
CDR3aa: CANSRTGGADYGYTF

j_gene: TRBJ1-1
len: 12
v_gene: TRBV7-3
abundance: few
d_gene: NA
CDR3nt: TGTGCCAGCAGCCACAGTGACACTGAAGCTTTCTTT
CDR3aa: CASSHSDTEAFF

j_gene: TRBJ2-4
len: 16
v_gene: TRBV13
abundance: NA
d_gene: NA
CDR3nt: TGTGCCAGCAGCTCGTCTCAGGGGGGGGCCAAAAACATTCAGTACTTC
CDR3aa: CASSSSQGGAKNIQYF

j_gene: TRBJ2-5
len: 14
v_gene: TRBV7-9
abundance: NA
d_gene: TRBD1
CDR3nt: TGTGCCAGCAGCGACCGGGACAGGGGTTTGGCCCAGTACTTC
CDR3aa: CASSDRDRGLAQYF

j_gene: TRBJ2-3
len: 14
v_gene: TRBV2
abundance: many
d_gene: NA
CDR3nt: TGTGCCAGGAACAAGCAGGGACTCACAGATACGCAGTATTTT
CDR3aa: CARNKQGLTDTQYF

j_gene: TRBJ2-5
len: 15
v_gene: TRBV19
abundance: NA
d_gene: TRBD2
CDR3nt: TGTGCCAGTCGGACTAGCGGGAGTAGAGGGGAGACCCAGTACTTC
CDR3aa: CASRTSGSRGETQYF